This T cell receptor beta chain derives from a study of cytomegalovirus exposure and HLA in healthy donors (dated by TCRdb to 2016 to 2017). Regarding the study in general: An earlier analysis of some 620 of the donors reported under 300 Gb of sequence data and about 120 million unique TCR beta sequences obtained from about 180 million T cells. Roughly 300 gigabases of sequencing data and approximately 92 million unique TCR sequences made up an early release that covered approximately 620 HLA-typed donors. The genetic ancestry cluster associated with self-reported Caucasian donors included about four fifths of the 398 genotyped donors. The study aimed to test whether cataloging public T cell receptors could reveal signatures of past pathogen exposure. The T cell repertoires of several hundred subjects were profiled by immunosequencing and related to cytomegalovirus serostatus. In addition to the first cohort of 650 to 750 subjects, a separate validation cohort of approximately 130 different subjects was used. To predict cytomegalovirus infection status, the study brought together high-throughput TCR immunosequencing, statistical association of individual TCRs with disease status, and machine learning. In a later analysis, previously published TCR beta repertoires from 500 to 750 donors were re-analyzed and high-resolution HLA genotyping was added so that TCR occurrence patterns could be studied. The later analysis used no new phenotypic data to find candidate immune exposures, relying instead on TCR beta sequences and their occurrence across donors. An earlier analysis of 450 to 750 of the donors used high-throughput TCR beta sequencing to judge whether each TCR beta V gene segment behaved as functional or pseudogenic. Donor age, sex, ethnicity and CMV serostatus were compiled alongside the repertoire data. Genome-wide SNP genotypes for about 65% of the 666 donors were used in a later genetic analysis, which treated that subset as a discovery cohort. Every discovery cohort repertoire had been produced on one sequencing platform. HLA typing included class I and class II loci at four-digit resolution. Typing coverage varied by locus: roughly 620-630 donors for A, B, C, DRB1 and DQB1; some 520 for DQA1; over 600 for DPA1; 450 to 480 for DPB1. Five DR-DQ haplotypes were handled as single units for association and clustering because linkage in the cohort was strong. Across around 400 genotyped donors of the cohort, an average of roughly 250,000 unique TCR beta nucleotide sequences per donor were sequenced, and 15% to 20% of those sequences were non-productive.

Compared with germline, V lacks 0 bases and J lacks 6 bases; bases without a gene match: 11. Measured from the cysteine to the phenylalanine, the CDR3 is 17 residues long. The CDR3 DNA has 51 bases and is translated from base 1. The germline V gene provides CDR1 LGHNA and CDR2 YNFKEQ. To note about this clone: It lacks a known antigen.

Libraries were made using the immunoSEQ multiplex PCR assay. A mixture of 60 forward primers for TCR Vbeta segments and 13 reverse primers for TCR Jbeta segments was used in the multiplex PCR. The CDR3 region of rearranged TCR beta genes was amplified from genomic DNA with a multiplex PCR assay. On the Illumina HiSeq System, the amplified TCR beta libraries were sequenced as 87-base-pair reads. From the authors' description of their analysis: A later analysis tallied 70 million to 100 million unique TCR beta chains across the 700 or so repertoires, and about 12 million of those chains were shared by two or more donors. A nearest-neighbor algorithm error-corrected the raw reads and collapsed the reads into unique sequences, merging closely related sequences to remove PCR and sequencing errors. To assign V, D and J gene segments, CDR3 sequences were aligned to IMGT reference sequences. Each retained sequence needed at least a six-nucleotide match to both a V gene segment and a J gene segment. Rearrangements were classified as productive when the CDR3 lacked stop codons and remained in frame with V and J, and all other rearrangements were classified as non-productive. CDR3 was defined according to IMGT convention as the region running from the second conserved V-encoded cysteine to the conserved J-encoded phenylalanine. The earlier analysis of 500 to 750 of the donors excluded any sequence lacking an unambiguous match to a single V gene segment. An earlier analysis of roughly 590 of the donors called V segments functional above 56.7% productive rearrangements and segregating when the between-donor standard deviation exceeded 5%. A statistical classification framework was built to diagnose cytomegalovirus status from the catalog of TCR beta chain sequences. V and J gene assignment, in a later analysis, came from comparing TCR nucleotide sequences with IMGT/GENE-DB human TR gene sequences. A later analysis assigned CDR3 sequences and most-parsimonious VDJ recombination scenarios with the TCRdist pipeline. A later analysis defined each TCR beta chain by its CDR3 amino acid sequence plus V-gene family, and excluded reads lacking a unique V-gene family. A later analysis removed 500 to 650 highly shared, low-generation-probability nucleotide sequences to deal with suspected cross-contamination and a sequencing artifact. For each public chain, a later analysis derived a clonal expansion index from normalized ranks of inferred template counts within each repertoire. In a later analysis, generation probabilities were computed using a VDJ recombination model fitted to out-of-frame rearrangements, and the results were checked against IGoR. In a later analysis, TCR-TCR, TCR-HLA and TCR-CMV co-occurrence was scored with hypergeometric tests, and a repertoire-size bias correction was applied to TCR pairs. A later analysis estimated false discovery rates by permuting HLA or CMV assignments 20 times. In a later analysis, co-occurring TCRs were grouped with DBSCAN, and TCRdist sequence similarity was added when clustering was performed within HLA-allele-positive subsets. For co-occurrence clustering, repertoires with fewer than 30,000 or more than 120,000 public chains were excluded, along with five repertoires with anomalous nucleotide sharing. The clones in this table, taken by TCRdb from immuneACCESS, are in-frame only. Not every clone is retained; where verified, under half of the shortfall comes from an unresolved V gene, and the cause of the rest is unknown. The V and J calls and clone size come from that table; D and trimming were worked out from the DNA. The table for this sample lists tens of thousands of clones. The ten largest make up about 2.2% of the sample.

In total, more than 500 healthy bone marrow donors made up the cohort. At the time of sampling, all cohort members were nominally healthy, though unrecorded immune exposures were likely present. The donor tested CMV seronegative and was one of the 352 seronegative cohort members. A peripheral blood sample was provided by each donor, and peripheral blood mononuclear cells were used for TCR beta sequencing. Genomic DNA was extracted from the blood cell samples with the Qiagen DNeasy Blood Extraction Kit. Results and caveats for the whole study, not just this receptor: Correlated functional status among segregating V segments might reflect linkage disequilibrium, but an unknown experimental factor could not be ruled out. The study gave a list of roughly 150 TCR beta chains associated with cytomegalovirus. In a later analysis, most CMV-associated TCR beta chains were found to appear HLA-restricted, with HLA associations seemingly driven largely by CMV exposure. The only immune exposure information available for the cohort was CMV serostatus. Strong co-occurrence of HLA alleles, especially DR and DQ, made assigning TCR associations to individual alleles difficult. Only TCR beta chains were sequenced in this cohort, and the absence of alpha or paired-chain data limited detectable features. The 87-base-pair reads could not distinguish some IMGT-functional V segments, including TRBV6-2 and TRBV6-3, so those segments were excluded. A later genetic analysis reported fewer N-insertions in productive TCRs among donors in an Asian-associated ancestry cluster than the roughly 700-donor mean. Cytomegalovirus status was reported to be diagnosed by the classifier with high specificity and sensitivity in both the original and validation cohorts. The sequencing pipeline was judged likely to have produced a cluster of highly shared sequence variants as a technical artifact. The earlier analysis of approximately 560 of the donors excluded some 16 rarely observed V segments, including chromosome 9 orphons, because counts were too low. According to a later analysis, TCR association rates differed among HLA loci, with DRB1 alleles showing the most associated TCRs and HLA-C alleles showing the fewest. In a later analysis, several top co-occurrence clusters were reported to appear linked to parvovirus B19, influenza, CMV and Epstein-Barr virus. A later analysis found that HLA-associated TCR beta chains were more clonally expanded and had lower generation probabilities than equally common non-associated chains. Three of the identified cytomegalovirus-associated TCR beta chains were confirmed in vitro to be specific for cytomegalovirus antigens. An earlier analysis of around 600 of the donors showed that most TCR beta V segments appeared in productive rearrangements either about 90% or about 30% of the time, which broadly matched IMGT annotations. A later genetic analysis associated a missense DCLRE1C variant with V-gene and J-gene trimming of TCR beta chains, and an independent cohort replicated the association. The authors suggested that the approach could potentially be generalized to other disease states and immunological phenotypes. A further reported finding was that TCR beta sequences accurately predicted the HLA-A and HLA-B alleles for most subjects in the first cohort. Across donors, most TCR sequences were observed very rarely, whereas some public TCRs were present in many individuals. At a false discovery rate of 0.05, a later analysis linked roughly 17,000 TCR beta sequences to specific HLA alleles. Because HLA typing was unavailable for some donors at each locus, only the typed subset was used in association tests. The presence/absence analyses assumed that sequencing depth was roughly uniform across donors, and that assumption may not be true.

The receptor's source is a female donor in good health and CMV-seronegative. Specimen: PBMCs. Recombination connected TRBV4-2 to TRBJ1-5; 7 bases in between match TRBD1. CDR3 loop: CASSQDPTGESGQPQHF. The DNA sequence is given as TGTGCCAGCAGCCAAGATCCCACAGGGGAATCGGGTCAGCCCCAGCATTTT.